This T cell receptor beta chain was documented in a study of blood T cells in healthy people across ages. This clonotype showed up just a few times. Its target is unknown. Next came a second PCR, run for about 6 to 11 cycles, which used a sample-barcoded 5' primer along with a J-beta primer mix. A single record per CDR3 protein comes from TCRdb applying MiXCR to the 5' RACE reads. Of 1.5 million to 1.9 million distinct CDR3 sequences listed, roughly two fifths are singletons. Study-wide points: Naive T cell percentage showed a strong correlation with TCR beta diversity. Any changes in expanded clonotypes were possibly confounded, as donor CMV status remained unknown. Older individuals had lower TCR beta diversity per million T cells (the decline was roughly linear). In long-lived donors, naive CD4+ cell counts and diversity exceeded those of aged donors.

V gave up 0 bases and J gave up 5 bases, with 10 bases separating them. The CDR3 has 15 residues. The germline gives CDR1 SGHVS, CDR2 FNYEAQ. Sequencing used blood. This receptor was obtained from a woman between 18 and 29 years old in good health. V gene TRBV7-6 combines with J gene TRBJ2-2; weak D call: TRBD2 (5 bases). CDR3 in DNA: TGTGCCAGCAGCTTAGCCCTAGCCGTAACCGGGGAGCTGTTTTTT. It yields the protein CASSLALAVTGELFF.